This TCR beta chain derives from a study of shared clonotypes between healthy human individuals. General study findings and limits: Clonotype sharing among donors, it was expected, would be affected by sequencing depth.

Trimming took 10 bases from V and 4 from J, leaving 11 bases between them. CDR3 length equals 13 residues. Looked up from germline, CDR1 is ENHRY and CDR2 is SYGVKD. CD4+ cell separation produced CD45RA+ naive and CD45RA-negative memory subsets. The repertoire was sequenced with immunoSEQ multiplex PCR; TCRdb's copy has only in-frame clones and lacks some. The sample carries some 2.4 million clones, roughly 93% recorded once. About this clone: Its specificity is not known.

Material for sequencing was naive CD4+ T cells from PBMCs. The subset was: CD45RA+ positively selected. The gene calls are TRBV10-3 and TRBJ2-6; D is undetermined. The TCR sequence derives from a man younger than 35 in good health. Some clones in this sample may be carry-over from other donors' samples. The CDR3 bases are TGTGCCACGGCAGGCTCCGGGGCCAACGTCCTGACTTTC. Amino acids: CATAGSGANVLTF.